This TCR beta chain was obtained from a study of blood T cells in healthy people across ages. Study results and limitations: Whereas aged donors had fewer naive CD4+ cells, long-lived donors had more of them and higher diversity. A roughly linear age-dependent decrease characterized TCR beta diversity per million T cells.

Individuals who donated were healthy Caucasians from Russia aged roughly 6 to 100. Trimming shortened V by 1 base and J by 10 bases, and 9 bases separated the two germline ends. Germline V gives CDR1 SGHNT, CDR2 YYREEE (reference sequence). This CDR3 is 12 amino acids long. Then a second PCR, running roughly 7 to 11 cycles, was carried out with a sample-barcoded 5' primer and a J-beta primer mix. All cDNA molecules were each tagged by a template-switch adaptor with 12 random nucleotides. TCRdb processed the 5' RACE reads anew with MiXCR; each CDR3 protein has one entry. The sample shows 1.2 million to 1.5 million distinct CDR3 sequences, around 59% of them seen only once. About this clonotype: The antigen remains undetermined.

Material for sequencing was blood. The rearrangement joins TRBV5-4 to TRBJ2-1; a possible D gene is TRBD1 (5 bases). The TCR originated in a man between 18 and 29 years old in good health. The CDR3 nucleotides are TGTGCCAGCAGCTTGCAGAACAGGGAGCAGTTCTTC. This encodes CASSLQNREQFF.